The 12 T cell receptor beta chains below come from one sample, sequenced in a study of blood T cell repertoires in COVID-19. Method: immunoSEQ multiplex PCR; TCRdb's copy keeps in-frame clones and lacks some. The sample yields about 260,000 clones, about 80% seen once. The sequencing sample was made of PBMCs or T cells enriched from blood (not recorded which). Every receptor here comes from a man aged 25 to 40 with acute COVID-19.

The chain has TRBV3-1 (or the pseudogene TRBV3-2) and TRBJ1-5; no reliable D call. The CDR3 is made up of 15 amino acids. Germline CDR1 is LGHDT and CDR2 is YNNKEL (reference sequence). The CDR3 DNA follows: TGTGCGAGCGGGCAGGCAGCGGGAGGCAATCAGCCCCAGCATTTT. Protein sequence: CASGQAAGGNQPQHF.

This rearrangement joins TRBV7-2 to TRBJ2-7; 9 bases are a match to TRBD2. J lost 6 bases, V lost 1 base, and 13 bases had no gene match. The CDR3 extends over 17 amino acids. Germline CDR1 SGHTA, CDR2 FQGNSA. CDR3 bases: TGTGCCAGCAGCTTAGTATTATCCCGCGGGGGGGCCGGCGAGCAGTACGTC. As protein: CASSLVLSRGGAGEQYV.

CDR3 sequence: CASSPRLSYEQYV. The DNA of the CDR3 is TGTGCCAGCAGCCCCAGGCTGTCCTACGAGCAGTACGTC. The chain uses TRBV6-5 and TRBJ2-7; D gene unclear. Germline CDR1 is MNHEY and CDR2 is SVGAGI. Trimming stripped 6 bases from V and 1 base from J, with 10 bases between. The CDR3 loop spans 13 amino acids.

The V call is TRBV7-2, the J call TRBJ2-2; D call uncertain. CDR1 and CDR2 (germline): SGHTA, FQGNSA. The V end lost 5 bases, the J end lost 5 bases, and 12 bases lay between the germline ends. This CDR3 is built from 14 residues. The CDR3 reads CASSPRRRTGELFF. CDR3 coding DNA: TGTGCCAGCAGCCCCAGGCGTAGGACCGGGGAGCTGTTTTTT.

This clone showed up just a few times. V usage is TRBV6-1 and J usage is TRBJ1-5, with D unclear. In germline, CDR1 is MNHNS, CDR2 SASEGT. This CDR3 spans 13 amino acids. Trimming stripped 3 bases from V and 7 bases from J, with 10 bases between. The CDR3 DNA follows: TGTGCCAGCAGTGACCAACAAGTCCAGCCCCAGCATTTT. The encoded protein is CASSDQQVQPQHF.

The V gene is TRBV5-8, the J gene TRBJ1-6; 8 positions match TRBD1. The junction had 9 bases not matched to a gene; V was cut back by 0 bases and J by 1 base. CDR1 is SGHTS and CDR2 is YDEGEE in the germline V gene. CDR3 length: 19 amino acids. CDR3 in amino acids: CASSLVPGGSGSYNSPLHF. The CDR3 DNA follows: TGTGCCAGCAGCTTGGTTCCAGGGGGCAGTGGATCCTATAATTCACCCCTCCACTTT.

This rearrangement joins TRBV30 to TRBJ1-2, with a possible D match to TRBD1 (6 bases). The CDR3 length is 10 residues. V was trimmed by 7 bases and J by 5 bases, leaving 8 bases between them. CDR1 is GTSNPN and CDR2 is SVGIG in the germline V gene (reference sequence). The CDR3 here is CASGEYGYTF. CDR3 nucleotide sequence: TGTGCCTCAGGGGAGTATGGCTACACCTTC.

In its sample, this clone was seen once. The rearrangement uses TRBV19 and TRBJ2-2; 7 bases are a match to TRBD1. CDR1 is LNHDA and CDR2 is SQIVND in the germline V gene (reference sequence). CDR3 length: 15 residues. Trimming cost V 6 bases and J 1 base; bases outside gene matches: 5. The CDR3: CASRIRTGNTGELFF. CDR3 in DNA: TGTGCCAGTAGGATCCGGACAGGGAACACCGGGGAGCTGTTTTTT.

This clone was detected only once. The chain uses TRBV6-9 and TRBJ2-1; TRBD2 is a possible D gene (6 bases). CDR3 length: 14 amino acids. V was trimmed by 3 bases and J by 8 bases, leaving 14 bases between them. Per germline, CDR1 MNHGY and CDR2 SVAAGI. This CDR3 is CASSYYWTGDEQFF. CDR3 DNA sequence: TGTGCCAGCAGTTACTACTGGACGGGGGATGAGCAGTTCTTC.

This clone was picked up one time. This sequence joins TRBV19 and TRBJ1-5, with a possible D match to TRBD1 (5 bases). The CDR3 runs to 18 residues. V gave up 1 base and J gave up 2 bases, with 18 bases separating them. Germline CDR1 LNHDA, CDR2 SQIVND (reference sequence). DNA of the CDR3: TGTGCCAGTAGTATAGTTCAGCAGGGCCGAAGAGGCAATCAGCCCCAGCATTTT. This gives the protein CASSIVQQGRRGNQPQHF.

CDR3 sequence reads: CTSSQDRTIYF. The CDR3 coding sequence is TGCACCAGCAGCCAAGACCGCACCATATATTTT. V and J are TRBV1 and TRBJ1-3. TRBV1 corresponds to a pseudogene. CDR3 length: 11 residues.

This chain uses TRBV5-1 with TRBJ1-2; 10 bases fit TRBD1. This CDR3 has 17 residues. Looked up from germline, CDR1 is SGHRS and CDR2 is YFSETQ. Trimming removed 4 bases from V and 4 bases from J; junction bases left unmatched: 13. The CDR3 nucleotides read TGCGCCAGCAGCGGGGGTGGGGACAGGGGACCCCGCTATGGCTACACCTTC. It specifies CASSGGGDRGPRYGYTF.